The rows below give T cell receptor beta chains drawn from one sample of a study of shared clonotypes between healthy human individuals. The repertoire was sequenced with immunoSEQ multiplex PCR; TCRdb's copy has only in-frame clones and lacks some. The repertoire consists of about 2 million clones, with about 94% occurring once and the leading ten covering 0.85% to 1.2%. Input material: naive CD8+ T cells sorted from blood. These receptors were obtained from a man younger than 30 in good health. Both conserved end residues are part of each CDR3. A D gene is named only where the DNA matches it firmly. Clone size is shown for a subset of rows, as once, few, many or a class of expanded clone.

D gene: TRBD1; clone size: -; J gene: TRBJ1-1; V gene: TRBV6-5; CDR3 protein: CASRTGVSEAFF; CDR3 DNA: TGTGCCAGTCGGACAGGGGTTTCTGAAGCTTTCTTT
D gene: -; clone size: -; J gene: TRBJ1-1; V gene: TRBV11-3; CDR3 protein: CASSLGGLMNTEAFF; CDR3 DNA: TGTGCCAGCAGCTTAGGGGGGTTAATGAACACTGAAGCTTTCTTT
D gene: -; clone size: -; J gene: TRBJ1-2; V gene: TRBV9; CDR3 protein: CASSGGTQPIPNYGYTF; CDR3 DNA: TGTGCCAGCAGCGGTGGGACCCAACCCATCCCTAACTATGGCTACACCTTC
D gene: TRBD1; clone size: -; J gene: TRBJ1-2; V gene: TRBV2; CDR3 protein: CASTAGQGLYGYTF; CDR3 DNA: TGTGCCAGCACCGCGGGACAGGGGCTCTATGGCTACACCTTC
D gene: -; clone size: once; J gene: TRBJ2-7; V gene: TRBV5-4; CDR3 protein: CASSLGSSGWEQYF; CDR3 DNA: TGTGCCAGCAGCTTGGGTTCCAGTGGGTGGGAGCAGTACTTC
D gene: TRBD2; clone size: -; J gene: TRBJ2-7; V gene: TRBV5-6; CDR3 protein: CASSLKLAGVYEQYF; CDR3 DNA: TGTGCCAGCAGCTTGAAACTAGCGGGAGTCTACGAGCAGTACTTC
D gene: TRBD1; clone size: once; J gene: TRBJ2-2; V gene: TRBV7-9; CDR3 protein: CASSSTGGGTGELFF; CDR3 DNA: TGTGCCAGCAGCTCTACAGGGGGTGGGACCGGGGAGCTGTTTTTT
D gene: -; clone size: -; J gene: TRBJ1-6; V gene: TRBV18; CDR3 protein: CASSPPNDSPLHF; CDR3 DNA: TGTGCCAGCTCACCACCCAATGATTCACCCCTCCACTTT
D gene: TRBD1; clone size: -; J gene: TRBJ1-1; V gene: TRBV25-1; CDR3 protein: CASAPGGTEAFF; CDR3 DNA: TGTGCCAGCGCACCAGGGGGGACTGAAGCTTTCTTT
D gene: TRBD2; clone size: -; J gene: TRBJ2-7; V gene: TRBV2; CDR3 protein: CASSESGSGNYEQYF; CDR3 DNA: TGTGCCAGCAGTGAAAGCGGTAGCGGGAACTACGAGCAGTACTTC
D gene: -; clone size: -; J gene: TRBJ1-2; V gene: TRBV7-3; CDR3 protein: CASSSRDGYYGYTF; CDR3 DNA: TGTGCCAGCAGCTCCCGGGACGGATACTATGGCTACACCTTC
D gene: TRBD2; clone size: -; J gene: TRBJ2-1; V gene: TRBV4-1; CDR3 protein: CASSHPWREGNYNEQFF; CDR3 DNA: TGCGCCAGCAGCCACCCCTGGCGGGAGGGAAACTACAATGAGCAGTTCTTC
D gene: TRBD1; clone size: -; J gene: TRBJ2-7; V gene: TRBV5-4; CDR3 protein: CASSTGTGTYEQYF; CDR3 DNA: TGTGCCAGCAGCACGGGGACAGGGACCTACGAGCAGTACTTC
D gene: -; clone size: -; J gene: TRBJ1-5; V gene: TRBV5-6; CDR3 protein: CASSLGGDYRPQHF; CDR3 DNA: TGTGCCAGCAGCTTGGGGGGGGACTATCGGCCCCAGCATTTT
D gene: -; clone size: -; J gene: TRBJ1-3; V gene: TRBV28; CDR3 protein: CASSFYDSGNTIYF; CDR3 DNA: TGTGCCAGCAGTTTCTATGACTCTGGAAACACCATATATTTT
D gene: -; clone size: -; J gene: TRBJ1-1; V gene: TRBV7-9; CDR3 protein: CASTRGTEAFF; CDR3 DNA: TGTGCCAGCACCAGAGGCACTGAAGCTTTCTTT
D gene: TRBD1; clone size: -; J gene: TRBJ2-5; V gene: TRBV11-2; CDR3 protein: CASSSGTGRETQYF; CDR3 DNA: TGTGCCAGCAGCTCCGGGACAGGGAGAGAGACCCAGTACTTC
D gene: TRBD1; clone size: -; J gene: TRBJ2-5; V gene: TRBV12-5; CDR3 protein: CASALTGKETQYF; CDR3 DNA: TGTGCTAGTGCCCTGACAGGGAAAGAGACCCAGTACTTC
D gene: TRBD1; clone size: -; J gene: TRBJ1-2; V gene: TRBV28; CDR3 protein: CASSRETGINYGYTF; CDR3 DNA: TGTGCCAGCAGTAGAGAGACAGGGATTAACTATGGCTACACCTTC
D gene: -; clone size: -; J gene: TRBJ2-5; V gene: TRBV27; CDR3 protein: CASSPSETQYF; CDR3 DNA: TGTGCCAGCAGTCCTTCAGAGACCCAGTACTTC
D gene: -; clone size: once; J gene: TRBJ2-5; V gene: TRBV12-5; CDR3 protein: CASGLASIETQYF; CDR3 DNA: TGTGCTAGTGGTTTGGCCAGCATCGAGACCCAGTACTTC
D gene: -; clone size: -; J gene: TRBJ1-5; V gene: TRBV4-1; CDR3 protein: CASSQDPIQPQHF; CDR3 DNA: TGCGCCAGCAGCCAGGACCCCATACAGCCCCAGCATTTT
D gene: TRBD2; clone size: -; J gene: TRBJ2-7; V gene: TRBV10-3; CDR3 protein: CAIGGGLAGVSSHEQYF; CDR3 DNA: TGTGCCATCGGAGGGGGACTAGCGGGAGTTTCGTCTCACGAGCAGTACTTC
D gene: TRBD1; clone size: once; J gene: TRBJ2-1; V gene: TRBV27; CDR3 protein: CASSPWTGDNEQFF; CDR3 DNA: TGTGCCAGCAGTCCTTGGACAGGGGACAATGAGCAGTTCTTC
D gene: -; clone size: -; J gene: TRBJ2-7; V gene: TRBV30; CDR3 protein: CAWRPRGTYEQYF; CDR3 DNA: TGTGCCTGGAGACCTAGGGGGACCTACGAGCAGTACTTC
D gene: TRBD2; clone size: -; J gene: TRBJ2-7; V gene: TRBV10-1; CDR3 protein: CATPGLAGVHTYEQYF; CDR3 DNA: TGCGCCACCCCGGGACTAGCGGGGGTTCATACCTACGAGCAGTACTTC
D gene: TRBD2; clone size: -; J gene: TRBJ2-1; V gene: TRBV9; CDR3 protein: CASSGGGNEQFF; CDR3 DNA: TGTGCCAGCAGCGGCGGGGGCAATGAGCAGTTCTTC
D gene: TRBD1; clone size: -; J gene: TRBJ2-7; V gene: TRBV6-1; CDR3 protein: CASSMTGGAYEQYF; CDR3 DNA: TGTGCCAGCAGTATGACAGGGGGCGCCTACGAGCAGTACTTC
D gene: -; clone size: -; J gene: TRBJ1-1; V gene: TRBV29-1; CDR3 protein: CSVVSALGTEAFF; CDR3 DNA: TGCAGCGTTGTTTCAGCTTTGGGCACTGAAGCTTTCTTT
D gene: -; clone size: once; J gene: TRBJ2-7; V gene: TRBV6-6; CDR3 protein: CASGDGTYEQYF; CDR3 DNA: TGTGCCAGCGGAGACGGGACCTACGAGCAGTACTTC